This entry concerns a single T cell receptor (beta chain). Its antigen is as yet unknown. Eight separate reactions per sample yielded the cDNA. With the 5' RACE reads reprocessed, TCRdb shows one record per CDR3 protein and no DNA. The sample yields some 450,000 distinct CDR3 sequences, of which the top ten take up approximately 2.4%. This specimen comes from a study of monozygotic twins with inflammatory bowel disease. Study results and limitations: People with IBD had fewer clonotypes in common with others than healthy twins did, especially with disease activity. Compared with healthy co-twins, IBD patients showed reduced TCRbeta repertoire diversity by inverse Simpson. In patient repertoires, differing immunosuppressive treatments may have added some variability.

Germline V gene lookup returns CDR1 MGHRA and CDR2 YSYEKL. The CDR3 loop spans 17 amino acids. This sequence joins TRBV4-1 and TRBJ2-3; with no DNA, the TCRdb D assignment of TRBD1 cannot be verified. What was sequenced was blood. The clonotype was recovered from a human donor with ulcerative colitis or Crohn's disease, or a healthy co-twin of an affected twin (not recorded which). The chain's CDR3 is CASSQDRQGAGTDTQYF.